This note documents a single TCR beta chain sequence. These data belong to a study of T cell changes during pregnancy in multiple sclerosis. Trimming took 6 bases from V and 1 from J, leaving 17 bases between them. The CDR3 has 16 amino acids. The germline V gene encodes CDR1 MDHEN and CDR2 SYDVKM. Libraries were prepared by immunoSEQ multiplex PCR; TCRdb keeps only in-frame clonotypes and omits some of them. The sample consists of approximately 65,000 clones, about 96% of them appearing once. This chain links TRBV28 with TRBJ2-3; D remains ambiguous. This sample comprised CD8+ T cells from peripheral blood mononuclear cells, obtained after pregnancy. The receptor was isolated from a female donor with multiple sclerosis, enrolled in a pregnancy study. CDR3 bases: TGTGCCAGCAGCTCAATCCTGGCCCCTGGCACAGATACGCAGTATTTT. Its translation is CASSSILAPGTDTQYF.